In its sample, the clone carrying this T cell receptor (beta chain) was seen many times. As yet, its antigen is unknown. The source of the sample is a study of CD8+CD57+ T cells in acquired aplastic anemia. Study overall: Isolated CD4+ and CD8+ cells, once sorted, yielded DNA averaging approximately 3 ug.

According to the study, genomic DNA was the template for TCR beta VDJ and CDR3 profiling. TCRdb recomputed calls from the reads with MiXCR, one row per CDR3 protein. There are about 190,000 distinct CDR3 sequences in the sample; about three fifths occur only once, and 46% lies in the top ten. The germline gives CDR1 MNHEY, CDR2 SMNVEV (reference sequence). Losses at the gene ends were 3 bases for V and 6 bases for J; bases not matched to a gene: 12. CDR3 length: 17 residues. Findings of the study overall: Nearly 30 was the count of CD8+ CDR3 sequences that patients shared with controls. The CD8+ Simpson's diversity of patients and controls was not significantly different.

The V and J genes are TRBV27 and TRBJ1-2; TRBD1 aligns across 11 bases. Specimen: sorted CD4+, CD8+, or CD8+CD57+ T cells (not recorded which) from PBMCs. The sequence derives from a human donor with severe aplastic anemia or a healthy control (not recorded which). The CDR3 nucleotides are TGTGCCAGCAGTTTTGGCTATACGGGACAGGGGGTTAATGGCTACACCTTC. Its protein is CASSFGYTGQGVNGYTF.